One and the same sample provided the 32 T cell receptor beta chains below, sequenced in a study of a mutant IDH1 vaccine in newly diagnosed glioma (dated by TCRdb to the early 2020s). Interpreted using the paper, the time point label stands for: week 5, during vaccination. Each vaccine dose, consisting of 300 ug of a 20-mer mutant IDH1 peptide in Montanide, was administered subcutaneously with topical imiquimod. Libraries came from the immunoSEQ multiplex PCR assay. Here the immuneACCESS table is served through TCRdb, limited to in-frame sequences with V and J called. Missing clones are a known gap in these copies; in checked studies unresolved V genes cover under half, and the rest lacks a known reason. The sample table holds approximately 60,000 clones, of which 75% to 90% were seen once. The top ten constitute approximately 4.6% of the sample. Their specific antigens are unknown. The source material was PBMCs, sampled from a glioma patient whose treatment included an IDH1 peptide vaccine. The origin of the receptors is a woman aged 40-49 years with glioma.

This clone was seen once. V usage is TRBV4-3 and J usage is TRBJ1-6; D is unclear. The V end was cut by 0 bases, the J end by 5 bases, with 8 bases between. Germline CDR1 and CDR2: LGHNA and YSLEER. The CDR3 length is 15 residues. CDR3 sequence (DNA): TGCGCCAGCAGCCAAGAAGCATTTGATAATTCACCCCTCCACTTT. Protein product: CASSQEAFDNSPLHF.

V usage is TRBV5-1 and J usage is TRBJ2-2, with 9 bases lining up with TRBD2. CDR3 size: 17 residues. Germline CDR1 SGHRS, CDR2 YFSETQ. V shed 4 bases and J 4 bases; nucleotides not matched to a gene: 11. The chain's CDR3 is CASSPFGREGVTGELFF. Here the CDR3 DNA reads TGCGCCAGCAGCCCTTTCGGGCGGGAGGGCGTCACCGGGGAGCTGTTTTTT.

The rearrangement links TRBV5-4 to TRBJ2-5; maybe TRBD1 (5 bases). This CDR3 has 13 amino acids. Germline assignment: CDR1 SGHNT and CDR2 YYREEE (reference sequence). Trimming stripped 4 bases from V and 0 bases from J, with 7 bases between. In DNA form, the CDR3 reads TGTGCCAGCAGCCAGACAGACCAAGAGACCCAGTACTTC. Its translation: CASSQTDQETQYF.

V gene TRBV9 combines with J gene TRBJ1-5; D ambiguous. This CDR3 spans 15 amino acids. The germline gives CDR1 SGDLS, CDR2 YYNGEE. The ends were cut back, 0 bases at V and 0 bases at J, with 7 bases in the middle. Here the CDR3 reads CASSVDRVSNQPQHF. The CDR3 nucleotides are TGTGCCAGCAGCGTAGACCGAGTTAGCAATCAGCCCCAGCATTTT.

V usage is TRBV12-2 and J usage is TRBJ2-2; TRBD1, as called in the table, went unchecked against the DNA. TRBV12-2 is a pseudogene locus. CDR3 length: 17 residues. The CDR3 region is CASPHGSDRGRAGELFF. CDR3 sequence (DNA): TGTGCAAGTCCCCATGGGTCCGACAGGGGGCGAGCCGGGGAGCTGTTTTTT.

The chain uses TRBV30 and TRBJ2-7, with D unclear. Between the trimmed V and J ends, which lost 0 bases and 5 bases, there was a span of 5 bases. Germline loops: CDR1 GTSNPN, CDR2 SVGIG (reference sequence). The CDR3 has 11 residues. Written as DNA, the CDR3 is TGTGCCTGGAGTGTGGTGGACGAGCAGTACTTC. Translation gives CAWSVVDEQYF. The whole variable domain, remainder taken from reference TRBV30 and TRBJ2-7, is SQTIHQWPATLVQPVGSPLSLECTVEGTSNPNLYWYRQAAGRGLQLLFYSVGIGQISSEVPQNLSASRPQDRQFILSSKKLLLSDSGFYLCAWSVVDEQYFGPGTRLTVT.

The gene calls are TRBV2 and TRBJ1-3, with unresolved D. Trimming stripped 1 base from V and 2 bases from J, with 9 bases between. The CDR3 sequence is 15 residues long. From germline, CDR1 is SNHLY and CDR2 FYNNEI. CDR3 in amino acids: CASSEGLLTGNTIYF. CDR3 in DNA: TGTGCCAGCAGTGAAGGATTGTTAACTGGAAACACCATATATTTT. The full variable domain, its missing parts supplied by reference TRBV2 and TRBJ1-3, is EPEVTQTPSHQVTQMGQEVILRCVPISNHLYFYWYRQILGQKVEFLVSFYNNEISEKSEIFDDQFSVERPDGSNFTLKIRSTKLEDSAMYFCASSEGLLTGNTIYFGEGSWLTVV.

The chain employs TRBV2 and TRBJ2-3, with 7 bases identical to TRBD2. V was pared by 10 bases and J by 1 base, with 11 bases of the junction left unmatched. The CDR3 runs 15 residues. Germline V gives CDR1 SNHLY, CDR2 FYNNEI. CDR3 sequence reads: CATAGRGSGTDTQYF. The CDR3 nucleotides are TGTGCCACCGCCGGGCGGGGGTCCGGCACAGATACGCAGTATTTT.

The chain joins TRBV7-9 to TRBJ2-7, with 7 positions matching TRBD2. V lost 10 bases and J lost 0; bases outside the gene matches: 6. This CDR3 spans 13 amino acids. Germline-derived CDR1 and CDR2 are SEHNR and FQNEAQ (reference sequence). As DNA, the CDR3 is TGTGCCACCTCAACTAGCGACTCCTACGAGCAGTACTTC. Protein sequence: CATSTSDSYEQYF. The full variable domain, in which reference TRBV7-9 and TRBJ2-7 provide the parts outside the CDR3, is DTGVSQNPRHKITKRGQNVTFRCDPISEHNRLYWYRQTLGQGPEFLTYFQNEAQLEKSRLLSDRFSAERPKGSFSTLEIQRTEQGDSAMYLCATSTSDSYEQYFGPGTRLTVT.

The V call is TRBV28, the J call TRBJ2-7; 9 bases align to TRBD1. Per the germline V gene, CDR1 is MDHEN and CDR2 is SYDVKM. This CDR3 is built from 14 residues. With 3 bases clipped from V and 5 bases from J, the junction kept 5 bases outside the gene matches. CDR3 sequence (DNA): TGTGCCAGCAGTTTGACGGGACAGGGAGACGAGCAGTACTTC. This codes for CASSLTGQGDEQYF.

The gene calls are TRBV9 and TRBJ2-2; 8 bases agree with TRBD2. Germline CDR1 is SGDLS and CDR2 is YYNGEE. With 6 bases clipped from V and 0 bases from J, the junction kept 4 bases outside the gene matches. The CDR3 sequence is 15 residues long. The CDR3 is CASTEAGANTGELFF. The CDR3, as DNA: TGTGCCAGCACCGAAGCGGGAGCGAACACCGGGGAGCTGTTTTTT.

CDR3 amino acids: CASSLLPDRGMDGYTF. The CDR3 nucleotides read TGTGCCAGCAGTTTACTACCGGACAGGGGGATGGATGGCTACACCTTC. V gene TRBV27 combines with J gene TRBJ1-2; 10 positions agree with TRBD1. The V gene end was trimmed by 2 bases and the J gene end by 6 bases; junction bases not matched to a gene: 9. The V gene's germline CDR1 is MNHEY and CDR2 SMNVEV (reference sequence). The CDR3 length is 16 residues.

This chain uses TRBV2 with TRBJ1-1; 9 positions agree with TRBD1. The CDR3 contains 14 residues. With 4 bases clipped from V and 4 bases from J, the junction kept 4 bases outside the gene matches. CDR1 is SNHLY, CDR2 FYNNEI, per germline. This chain's CDR3 is CASSGQGGATEAFF. DNA for the CDR3: TGTGCCAGCAGTGGACAGGGGGGGGCCACTGAAGCTTTCTTT.

The count of this clone is one. The CDR3 DNA reads TGTGCCAGCAGCCGCCCGGGGGCCGGCAAGGATACGCAGTATTTT. Its protein product is CASSRPGAGKDTQYF. The V and J genes are TRBV7-2 and TRBJ2-3, with D perhaps being TRBD1 or TRBD2 (6 bases each). CDR3 length: 15 residues. Deletions cut 5 bases from V and 6 bases from J, with 18 bases between. Germline assignment: CDR1 SGHTA and CDR2 FQGNSA.

The CDR3 is CASSVTEDQETQYF. CDR3 nucleotide sequence: TGCGCCAGCAGCGTGACGGAGGACCAAGAGACCCAGTACTTC. The chain uses TRBV5-1 and TRBJ2-5; D might be TRBD2 (5 bases). CDR3 length: 14 residues. Germline-derived CDR1 and CDR2 are SGHRS and YFSETQ. Trimming shortened V by 4 bases and J by 0 bases, and 10 bases separated the two germline ends. The full variable domain, completed using reference TRBV5-1 and TRBJ2-5, is KAGVTQTPRYLIKTRGQQVTLSCSPISGHRSVSWYQQTPGQGLQFLFEYFSETQRNKGNFPGRFSGRQFSNSRSEMNVSTLELGDSALYLCASSVTEDQETQYFGPGTRLLVL.

This chain connects TRBV5-4 to TRBJ1-1; TRBD1 agrees at 7 bases. The length of the CDR3 is 16 residues. Per the germline V gene, CDR1 is SGHNT and CDR2 is YYREEE (reference sequence). V lost 4 bases to trimming and J lost 3 bases; unmatched junction nucleotides: 12. The CDR3 is CASSAGQVVGDTEAFF. The DNA of the CDR3 is TGTGCCAGCAGCGCAGGACAGGTTGTAGGGGACACTGAAGCTTTCTTT.

In this sample, this clone turned up once. V usage is TRBV27 and J usage is TRBJ2-7; no clear D gene. From germline, CDR1 is MNHEY and CDR2 SMNVEV (reference sequence). The ends were cut back, 6 bases at V and 7 bases at J, with 10 bases in the middle. The CDR3 consists of 11 residues. CDR3 sequence (DNA): TGTGCCAGCAGCTCCTTCGGGGAGCAGTACTTC. Amino acid sequence: CASSSFGEQYF.

The rearrangement uses TRBV19 and TRBJ1-4; the D gene is possibly TRBD1 (5 bases). The ends were cut back, 5 bases at V and 5 bases at J, with 9 bases in the middle. Germline CDR1 reads LNHDA; CDR2 reads SQIVND (reference sequence). This CDR3 is 13 amino acids long. CDR3 in amino acids: CASSDRPNEKLFF. The CDR3 DNA reads as TGTGCCAGTAGTGACAGACCCAATGAAAAACTGTTTTTT.

The chain couples TRBV27 to TRBJ1-1; D remains ambiguous. V lost 8 bases to trimming and J lost 1 base, with 11 bases between them. CDR3 length: 13 residues. Germline CDR1 and CDR2: MNHEY and SMNVEV (reference sequence). CDR3 sequence reads: CASRERKNTEAFF. The CDR3 nucleotides are TGTGCCAGCCGGGAGCGGAAGAACACTGAAGCTTTCTTT.

This clone was observed a single time. The chain recombines TRBV29-1 with TRBJ2-7, with TRBD1 matching 7 bases. Germline V CDR1 and CDR2: SQVTM, ANQGSEA. V trimming: 1 base; J trimming: 3 bases; junction bases outside the gene matches: 24. The CDR3 is 20 amino acids. CDR3 amino acids: CSVEGQGELGRIPLYYEQYF. CDR3 nucleotides: TGCAGCGTTGAAGGACAGGGAGAATTGGGGAGAATTCCCCTGTACTACGAGCAGTACTTC.

This sequence joins TRBV2 and TRBJ2-7, with D possibly called TRBD1 or TRBD2 (5 bases each). The CDR3 covers 15 residues. Trimming pared 5 bases from V and 2 bases from J, leaving 16 bases between. The germline gives CDR1 SNHLY, CDR2 FYNNEI. In DNA form, the CDR3 reads TGTGCCAGCAGTACTATCCGGGACGGAGCCTACGAGCAGTACTTC. The encoded protein is CASSTIRDGAYEQYF.

V gene TRBV21-1 combines with J gene TRBJ2-7. TRBV21-1 is described as a pseudogene. The CDR3 has 17 amino acids. The CDR3: CASRKSKRGKPSSEQYF. The CDR3 nucleotides read TGTGCCAGCAGGAAAAGTAAGAGGGGTAAACCATCCTCGGAGCAGTACTTC.

V and J are TRBV4-3 and TRBJ1-2, with 8 bases fitting TRBD1. The CDR3 sequence is 16 residues long. CDR1 and CDR2 (germline): LGHNA, YSLEER. The J segment lost 8 bases and the V segment lost 0 bases, leaving 11 bases of the junction unmatched. CDR3 residues: CASSQDRLQGARGYTF. The DNA for the CDR3 is TGCGCCAGCAGCCAAGATCGTCTGCAGGGGGCGAGGGGCTACACCTTC.

The rearrangement joins TRBV6-1 to TRBJ2-2; 11 bases are a match to TRBD2. There are 14 residues in the CDR3. CDR1 is MNHNS and CDR2 is SASEGT in the germline V gene. With V trimmed by 6 bases and J by 3 bases, 0 bases remained unmatched. The CDR3 DNA reads TGTGCCAGCAGGACTAGCGGGGACACCGGGGAGCTGTTTTTT. It yields the protein CASRTSGDTGELFF.

This clone was observed a single time. The chain is built from TRBV5-4 and TRBJ2-1; 11 bases map to TRBD2. V lost 3 bases and J lost 2; bases outside the gene matches: 4. Germline loops: CDR1 SGHNT, CDR2 YYREEE (reference sequence). This CDR3 region has 16 residues. The CDR3 region is CASSSRLAGTYNEQFF. The CDR3 nucleotides read TGTGCCAGCAGCTCTCGACTAGCGGGGACCTACAATGAGCAGTTCTTC.

The chain employs TRBV5-1 and TRBJ1-1; possible D gene TRBD1, 5 bases. The V gene's germline CDR1 is SGHRS and CDR2 YFSETQ. There are 14 residues in the CDR3. V was pared by 0 bases and J by 13 bases, with 19 bases between. CDR3 DNA: TGCGCCAGCAGCTTGGGGCCCGAGGGGCCCGTGGGTTTCTTT. Protein sequence: CASSLGPEGPVGFF.

The chain joins TRBV19 to TRBJ1-2; tentatively, D is TRBD1 (5 bases). Germline CDR1 and CDR2: LNHDA and SQIVND (reference sequence). This CDR3 region has 9 residues. The V gene lost 11 bases and the J gene lost 8 bases, with 9 bases spanning the gap. The DNA for the CDR3 is TGTGCCGCGGGGCAAGGCTACACCTTC. It is translated as CAAGQGYTF.

The J gene is TRBJ1-5, the V gene TRBV6-1; TRBD1 might be the D (6 bases). Germline assignment: CDR1 MNHNS and CDR2 SASEGT. The V and J ends lost 6 bases and 0 bases respectively, with 9 bases between them. CDR3 length: 14 amino acids. The chain's CDR3 is CASRGQYSNQPQHF. In DNA form, the CDR3 reads TGTGCCAGCAGAGGACAGTATAGCAATCAGCCCCAGCATTTT.

The chain links TRBV6-5 to TRBJ1-2; the D is unclear. Germline values: CDR1 MNHEY, CDR2 SVGAGI. Trimming took 4 bases from V and 5 from J, leaving 5 bases between them. The CDR3 has 11 amino acids. This CDR3 is CASSSGYGYTF. DNA for the CDR3: TGTGCCAGCAGTTCGGGTTATGGCTACACCTTC.

The chain links TRBV5-4 to TRBJ1-1, with D perhaps matching TRBD1 (6 bases). Per germline, CDR1 SGHNT and CDR2 YYREEE (reference sequence). The V gene lost 4 bases and the J gene lost 3 bases, with 16 bases spanning the gap. The CDR3 extends over 15 amino acids. This chain's CDR3 is CASSPGQRADTEAFF. The CDR3 DNA follows: TGTGCCAGCAGCCCAGGACAGAGGGCGGACACTGAAGCTTTCTTT.

The chain employs TRBV2 and TRBJ1-5; tentative D call: TRBD1 (6 bases). With 3 bases removed from V and 0 bases from J, the gap between germline ends came to 9 bases. The CDR3 extends over 15 amino acids. CDR1 and CDR2 (germline): SNHLY, FYNNEI. The CDR3 nucleotides read TGTGCCAGCAGTGAGCAGGGGACTAGCAATCAGCCCCAGCATTTT. This codes for CASSEQGTSNQPQHF.

The rearrangement uses TRBV7-2 and TRBJ2-5; 7 bases align to TRBD2. This CDR3 contains 14 residues. Germline V gene data show CDR1 as SGHTA and CDR2 as FQGNSA. Trimming removed 3 bases from V and 5 bases from J; junction bases left unmatched: 6. The CDR3 DNA follows: TGTGCCAGCAGCTTCCGGGGGGTTAGTGAGACCCAGTACTTC. Translating it yields CASSFRGVSETQYF.